The clone carrying this T cell receptor beta chain was seen only once. Its specificity is unknown. The Oncomine TCR Beta short-read assay was applied to DNA of cultured CD4+ T cells. TCRdb reprocessed the PCR reads with MiXCR, giving one entry per CDR3 protein. The profile shows roughly 5,500 distinct CDR3 sequences, approximately 76% of them singletons. The source of the sample is a study of vaccination and CD4 T cells after COVID-19. In the study overall: Every culture used as a control got a CEFX pool, an HIV-1 Nef pool, or no peptide.

Sample treatment: approximately 10-day PBMC culture with coronavirus spike peptide pools or control peptides (ViraFEST assay). Germline V CDR1 and CDR2: SGHNT, YENEEA. V was trimmed by 5 bases and J by 9 bases, leaving 19 bases between them. The CDR3 has 14 amino acids. Whole-study findings and limits: Relatively few convalescent patients were studied, without early post-infection timepoints. In median terms, SARS-CoV-2-reactive clonotypes went from approximately 21 to 38, a nonsignificant rise.

The chain recombines TRBV11-3 with TRBJ2-5, with D possibly called TRBD1 or TRBD2 (6 bases each). Sequencing was done on a sample of CD4+ T cells from blood, cultured in vitro. This receptor was identified in a human donor who had recovered from COVID-19. CDR3 nucleotide sequence: TGTGCCAGCAGCAACAACAGGGTGGAGGGGGCCCAGTACTTC. Translating gives CASSNNRVEGAQYF.